This TCR beta chain is from a study of tumor and adjacent non-tumor tissue in lung cancer. RNA was extracted from bulk tissue without any cell sorting. CDR1 and CDR2 from the germline V gene are LGHNA and YSLEER. The CDR3 contains 17 residues. A modified ARM-PCR protocol with three rounds of nested PCR amplified TCRbeta. Each CDR3 protein gets one entry after TCRdb re-called the multiplex PCR reads with MiXCR. The repertoire includes about 110,000 distinct CDR3 sequences, more than 60% of them detected once, and 37% sits in the top ten. A note on this clonotype: Sequence at one end of the junction differs from germline and may be a read error.

The sequence came from an older woman with non-small cell lung cancer. Sequenced input: lung tumor tissue. V is TRBV4-3 and J is TRBJ2-1; D unclear. The DNA of the CDR3 is TGCGCCAGCAGCCAAGAGGCTAACGGAAACTCCTACAATGAGCAGTCTTTC. It translates to CASSQEANGNSYNEQSF.